The 27 T cell receptor beta chains listed next were all sequenced from one sample in a study of T cells in Graves' hyperthyroidism and ophthalmopathy. Amplified TCR beta CDR3 regions came from RNA transcripts. In the first-round RT-PCR of the TCR CDR3, the HTBI primer set was used. MiXCR, applied by TCRdb to the multiplex PCR reads, yields one record per CDR3 protein. The sample lists roughly 500,000 distinct CDR3 sequences, around 13% occurring once. Sample: blood. These receptors came from a woman under 40 with Graves' hyperthyroidism that later progressed to Graves' ophthalmopathy.

The table lists this clonotype with many counts. The V and J genes are TRBV12-3 or TRBV12-4 and TRBJ2-3, with 11 bases identical to TRBD2. This CDR3 is built from 19 residues. With V trimmed by 7 bases and J by 1 base, 16 bases remained unmatched. The CDR3 sequence is CASIPDPRLAGGGTDTQYF. The DNA of the CDR3 is TGTGCCAGCATCCCCGACCCCCGGCTAGCGGGAGGTGGCACAGATACGCAGTATTTT.

This clonotype was detected ten times or more. This chain links TRBV28 with TRBJ1-2, with 8 nucleotides matching TRBD1. Per the germline V gene, CDR1 is MDHEN and CDR2 is SYDVKM. This CDR3 contains 13 residues. The J segment lost 4 bases and the V segment lost 5 bases, leaving 3 bases of the junction unmatched. The CDR3 region has the DNA TGTGCCAGCAGTCGGGGACAGGCCTATGGCTACACCTTC. Translating gives CASSRGQAYGYTF.

V gene TRBV27 combines with J gene TRBJ2-1, with D tentatively TRBD2 (7 bases). The CDR3 consists of 13 residues. CDR1 MNHEY and CDR2 SMNVEV come from the germline V gene (reference sequence). Trimming shortened V by 0 bases and J by 8 bases, and 8 bases separated the two germline ends. The CDR3 loop reads CASSLSGGHEQFF. The DNA of the CDR3 is TGTGCCAGCAGTTTATCGGGGGGGCATGAGCAGTTCTTC.

This clonotype was counted many times. This chain joins TRBV20-1 and TRBJ1-6, with D maybe TRBD1 (5 bases). From germline, CDR1 is DFQATT and CDR2 SNEGSKA (reference sequence). The V gene lost 0 bases and the J gene lost 9 bases, with 15 bases spanning the gap. The CDR3 has 15 residues. This chain's CDR3 is CSARDPQTGGSPLHF. The CDR3 nucleotides are TGCAGTGCTAGAGATCCCCAGACTGGGGGTTCACCCCTCCACTTT.

The chain has TRBV18 and TRBJ1-2; D remains ambiguous. Trimming pared 1 base from V and 8 bases from J, leaving 8 bases between. The CDR3 runs 12 residues. Germline CDR1 and CDR2: KGHSH and LQKENI. DNA of the CDR3: TGTGCCAGCTCACCACGAAGCGAAGGCTACACCTTC. Its protein product is CASSPRSEGYTF.

This clonotype appeared a few times. A much bigger clone sits one base away, suggesting this may be a read error. This chain uses TRBV2 with TRBJ2-1, with D possibly being TRBD1 or TRBD2 (5 bases each). CDR3 length: 15 residues. The germline V gene encodes CDR1 SNHLY and CDR2 FYNNEI. CDR3: CASSVDRGSYNERFF. Written as DNA, the CDR3 is TGTGCCAGCAGTGTTGACCGGGGCTCCTACAATGAGCGGTTCTTC.

The genes are TRBV10-3 and TRBJ1-1; D call uncertain. The CDR3 is made up of 11 amino acids. Germline V gene data show CDR1 as ENHRY and CDR2 as SYGVKD. The V and J ends lost 10 bases and 3 bases respectively, with 9 bases between them. CDR3 loop: CATERDTEAFF. As DNA, the CDR3 is TGTGCCACCGAAAGGGACACTGAAGCTTTCTTT.

Worth noting for this clonotype: A much larger clone is a single base away; this may be a read error. In nucleotides, the CDR3 is TGTGCCAGCAGGGCGGGGATAACCTACGAGCAGTACTTC. Its translation: CASRAGITYEQYF. The rearrangement uses TRBV28 and TRBJ2-7, with D tentatively TRBD2 (6 bases). The CDR3 covers 13 residues. Germline lookup yields CDR1 MDHEN and CDR2 SYDVKM. V was clipped by 6 bases and J by 2 bases, with 11 bases between them.

As concerns this clonotype: This sequence may be a read error, since a much larger clone differs from it by one base. V usage is TRBV3-1 and J usage is TRBJ1-3, with D unresolved. From germline, CDR1 is LGHDT and CDR2 YNNKEL (reference sequence). The CDR3 consists of 14 residues. CDR3: CANSPFHPGNTIYF. The CDR3 nucleotides read TGTGCCAACAGCCCATTTCACCCTGGAAACACCATATATTTT.

This clonotype was counted at least ten times. J is TRBJ2-6 and V is TRBV18; D is uncertain. CDR1 is KGHSH and CDR2 is LQKENI in the germline V gene. The CDR3 has 15 amino acids. V was cut by 4 bases and J by 0 bases, with 7 bases left in between. The CDR3 DNA follows: TGTGCCAGCTCACGAGAGAGCTCTGGGGCCAACGTCCTGACTTTC. It translates to CASSRESSGANVLTF. Combining the CDR3 with reference TRBV18 and TRBJ2-6 gives the whole variable domain NAGVMQNPRHLVRRRGQEARLRCSPMKGHSHVYWYRQLPEEGLKFMVYLQKENIIDESGMPKERFSAEFPKEGPSILRIQQVVRGDSAAYFCASSRESSGANVLTFGAGSRLTVL.

This clonotype was recorded many times. V gene TRBV4-2 combines with J gene TRBJ1-1; D gene ambiguous. Trimming stripped 0 bases from V and 5 bases from J, with 10 bases between. The CDR3 contains 14 residues. Per the germline V gene, CDR1 is LGHNA and CDR2 is YNFKEQ. The CDR3 sequence: CASSQDGVGTEAFF. The CDR3, as DNA: TGTGCCAGCAGCCAAGATGGGGTCGGGACTGAAGCTTTCTTT.

This clonotype was seen many times. The V gene is TRBV2, the J gene TRBJ2-3; a weak D match, TRBD2 (5 bases). The CDR3 consists of 15 residues. Germline CDR1 reads SNHLY; CDR2 reads FYNNEI. Trimming took 1 base from V and 7 from J, leaving 15 bases between them. This CDR3 is CASSEGVPPGYTQYF. For the CDR3, the DNA is TGTGCCAGCAGTGAAGGCGTACCCCCGGGATATACGCAGTATTTT.

This clonotype has at least ten counts. The chain uses TRBV6-1 and TRBJ1-1; D is unresolved. With 5 bases removed from V and 4 bases from J, the gap between germline ends came to 11 bases. From germline, CDR1 is MNHNS and CDR2 SASEGT. This CDR3 comprises 13 residues. In DNA form, the CDR3 reads TGTGCCAGCAGTTGGGCTGGGAGCACTGAAGCTTTCTTT. This codes for CASSWAGSTEAFF.

The rearrangement joins TRBV5-1 to TRBJ2-5; D call uncertain. This CDR3 is built from 14 residues. V was shortened by 0 bases and J by 4 bases, with 10 bases between the two germline ends. Germline V gene data show CDR1 as SGHRS and CDR2 as YFSETQ. CDR3 sequence (DNA): TGCGCCAGCAGCTTGGGGACCAGAGGAGAGACCCAGTACTTC. This sequence encodes CASSLGTRGETQYF.

The chain combines TRBV9 with TRBJ1-1; D gene ambiguous. This CDR3 region has 13 residues. The germline gives CDR1 SGDLS, CDR2 YYNGEE. V shed 0 bases and J shed 5 bases, with 8 bases lying between them. DNA for the CDR3: TGTGCCAGCAGCGTAGGGACGTCTACTGAAGCTTTCTTT. It is translated as CASSVGTSTEAFF.

The V and J genes are TRBV5-8 and TRBJ1-2; no reliable D call. The CDR3 length is 13 residues. CDR1 is SGHTS and CDR2 is YDEGEE in the germline V gene. V was shortened by 5 bases and J by 8 bases, with 16 bases between the two germline ends. The CDR3 here is CASRFGQVGGYTF. The CDR3 nucleotides read TGTGCCAGCAGATTTGGGCAGGTCGGCGGCTACACCTTC.

The J gene is TRBJ2-1, the V gene TRBV19, with a possible D match to TRBD2 (5 bases). V lost 3 bases to trimming and J lost 13 bases, with 19 bases between them. CDR1 is LNHDA, CDR2 SQIVND, per germline (reference sequence). CDR3 length: 14 amino acids. CDR3 amino acids: CASSIGGREGFQFF. CDR3 nucleotide sequence: TGTGCCAGTAGTATCGGTGGGCGTGAGGGTTTCCAGTTCTTC.

The chain couples TRBV14 to TRBJ2-1; D not resolved. Trimming stripped 6 bases from V and 0 bases from J, with 6 bases between. Germline V gives CDR1 SGHDN, CDR2 FVKESK. The CDR3 is 13 amino acids. The DNA for the CDR3 is TGTGCCAGCAGACGGAGCTCCTACAATGAGCAGTTCTTC. Protein: CASRRSSYNEQFF. The full variable domain, with the rest looked up from reference TRBV14 and TRBJ2-1, is EAGVTQFPSHSVIEKGQTVTLRCDPISGHDNLYWYRRVMGKEIKFLLHFVKESKQDESGMPNNRFLAERTGGTYSTLKVQPAELEDSGVYFCASRRSSYNEQFFGPGTRLTVL.

The J gene is TRBJ1-3, the V gene TRBV5-1, with no clear D. Trimming removed 0 bases at V and 4 bases at J, with 8 bases between. The germline CDR1 and CDR2 sequences are SGHRS and YFSETQ. This CDR3 spans 14 amino acids. CDR3 sequence: CASSLDFPGNTIYF. The CDR3 bases are TGCGCCAGCAGCTTGGATTTCCCCGGAAACACCATATATTTT.

In its sample, this clonotype was seen many times. The V and J genes are TRBV28 and TRBJ2-1; D call uncertain. The CDR3 extends over 14 amino acids. V was pared by 8 bases and J by 4 bases, with 15 bases between. Germline V gene data show CDR1 as MDHEN and CDR2 as SYDVKM. The CDR3 loop is CASSTGLGYNEQFF. CDR3 bases: TGTGCCAGCTCAACGGGTTTGGGATACAATGAGCAGTTCTTC.

V gene TRBV27 combines with J gene TRBJ2-1; TRBD1 matches 9 bases. The CDR3 totals 16 residues. Germline loops: CDR1 MNHEY, CDR2 SMNVEV (reference sequence). J was trimmed by 5 bases and V by 1 base; bases with no gene match: 6. CDR3 in amino acids: CASSLLETGGNNEQFF. The CDR3 nucleotides read TGTGCCAGCAGTTTATTAGAGACAGGGGGGAACAATGAGCAGTTCTTC.

This clonotype was found many times. The rearrangement uses TRBV6-1 and TRBJ1-2; 9 nucleotides line up with TRBD1. The V gene's germline CDR1 is MNHNS and CDR2 SASEGT. Trimming took 5 bases from V and 1 from J; bases not matched to a gene: 8. The CDR3 is made up of 16 amino acids. The CDR3 DNA is TGTGCCAGCAGTTTTATCCGGGACAGGGTTAACTATGGCTACACCTTC. Protein sequence: CASSFIRDRVNYGYTF.

The genes are TRBV2 and TRBJ2-3; possible D gene TRBD2, 6 bases. The CDR3 is made up of 14 amino acids. V was cut by 7 bases and J by 6 bases, with 17 bases left in between. Germline CDR1 reads SNHLY; CDR2 reads FYNNEI. The CDR3 DNA reads TGTGCCAGCACCCGCGGAGGGTCTGGGGATACGCAGTATTTT. Protein product: CASTRGGSGDTQYF.

This clonotype was picked up many times. J is TRBJ2-2 and V is TRBV20-1; unclear D gene. V was cut by 3 bases and J by 6 bases, with 8 bases left in between. This CDR3 region has 12 residues. Germline assignment: CDR1 DFQATT and CDR2 SNEGSKA (reference sequence). In nucleotides, the CDR3 is TGCAGTGCTAGTCAAGGGTCCGGGGAGCTGTTTTTT. Protein: CSASQGSGELFF.

This clonotype was seen many times. The chain carries TRBV6-5 and TRBJ1-5, with D perhaps matching TRBD1 (5 bases). Per germline, CDR1 MNHEY and CDR2 SVGAGI. Trimming pared 0 bases from V and 0 bases from J, leaving 15 bases between. This CDR3 region has 18 residues. CDR3 sequence reads: CASSYSRRGRYSNQPQHF. For the CDR3, the DNA is TGTGCCAGCAGTTACTCGAGGAGGGGCCGTTATAGCAATCAGCCCCAGCATTTT.

V is TRBV28 and J is TRBJ2-7; D ambiguous. Trimming took 2 bases from V and 7 from J, leaving 12 bases between them. Germline V gene lookup returns CDR1 MDHEN and CDR2 SYDVKM. CDR3 length: 13 amino acids. The DNA of the CDR3 is TGTGCCAGCAGTTTAGGCTCCCCTATGGAGCAGTACTTC. Protein: CASSLGSPMEQYF.

This clonotype was seen at least ten times. The chain is built from TRBV2 and TRBJ2-5, with TRBD1 identical over 9 bases. CDR1 is SNHLY and CDR2 is FYNNEI in the germline V gene. V shed 6 bases, J shed 7 bases, and the junction held 12 bases outside the gene matches. The CDR3 contains 15 residues. For the CDR3, the DNA is TGTGCCAGCAGATCCGGGACAGGGTACGGGGGGACCCAGTACTTC. It specifies CASRSGTGYGGTQYF.